This T cell receptor beta chain was found in a study of T cells in localized non-small cell lung cancer (dated by TCRdb to the early 2020s). Some background on the complete study: The study examined T cell repertoires in 200 to 300 patients with early-stage NSCLC and compared tumors with uninvolved tumor-adjacent lungs. NSCLC patients had a mean age of roughly 66 years, and fewer than 150 were male and 107 female. The cohort consisted of approximately 240 treatment-naive NSCLC patients whose localized lung tumors had been resected. Here is what the overall study found, with its caveats: Multi-region tumor sequencing was not performed, so intratumor heterogeneity could not be excluded. Because the study design was exploratory, TCR variables were selected using unadjusted p-values without false-discovery rate correction. A median of 57 of the top 100 tumor clones were detected in paired uninvolved adjacent lung, and some 30 of these tumor clones were also found among the top 100 clones of the paired uninvolved adjacent lung. Longer overall survival was associated with higher T cell density in blood, whereas shorter survival was associated with higher clonality in adjacent lung. The highest T cell clonality was observed in uninvolved tumor-adjacent lung, where clonality exceeded that of tumor, suggesting that antigenic responses were more focused in uninvolved tumor-adjacent lung.

TCR beta CDR3 regions were sequenced from DNA using the immunoSEQ Assay. Processing in the source paper ran as follows. T cell density was computed as TCR beta template counts normalized to usable DNA estimated by amplifying housekeeping genes. Richness was estimated with the preseqR package, extrapolating to 400,000 templates for PBMC samples and 120,000 templates for tissue samples. Clonality was defined by subtracting Pielou's evenness from one. Tissue-enriched TCRs were identified by differential abundance testing using productive amino-acid clonotypes, minimum total count 5 and alpha 0.1. The Jaccard Index and the Morisita Overlap Index were used to quantify repertoire overlap between compartments. GLIPH clustered TCR beta CDR3s with public tetramer-defined viral CDR3s; viral motifs required at least three viral sequences plus V-gene enrichment. Sourced from immuneACCESS, this table was stored by TCRdb with only in-frame sequences that have V and J called. A share of the clones is absent; for the studies checked, an unresolved V gene accounts for under half, and the remainder has no known explanation. The V and J calls and clone size come from that table; D and trimming were worked out from the DNA. The sample profile shows 40,000 or so clones; roughly 82% of them were found once. Roughly 17% of the sample goes to the ten largest clones.

On this clone itself: This receptor's antigen is unknown. Base qualities are not at hand, and no much larger clone is one base apart.

At diagnosis, tumor, uninvolved tumor-adjacent lung and peripheral blood were collected and then preserved as a mix of FFPE and fresh-frozen material. Blood samples were analyzed as peripheral blood mononuclear cells for TCR repertoire profiling. Including cysteine and phenylalanine, the CDR3 has 16 amino acids. Only the CDR3 part of the read is kept: 48 bases, read in frame from the first base. The germline V gene sets CDR1 to MDHEN and CDR2 to SYDVKM. V is pared back by 1 base and J by 0 bases, with 10 bases lying between the germline termini. This specimen was peripheral blood, taken before any cancer treatment. The source of this sequence is a male donor older than 55 with stage III squamous cell lung carcinoma. The rearrangement joined TRBV28 to TRBJ1-3; no confident D gene assignment can be made. The bases read TGTGCCAGCAGTTTATTAGGCAGCAGCTCTGGAAACACCATATATTTT. Translated, this gives CASSLLGSSSGNTIYF.